The clone carrying this TCR beta chain was seen a handful of times. Its target is not known. The CDR3 totals 23 residues. Trimming took off 1 base at V and 4 bases at J, with 32 bases between the two ends. The germline V gene encodes CDR1 SGHDN and CDR2 FVKESK. This entry comes from a study of T-cell memory formation after mild COVID-19. TCRdb fed the 5' RACE reads into MiXCR, producing one record per CDR3 protein. The sample lists under 250,000 distinct CDR3 sequences, roughly a tenth seen once, with approximately 2.8% in the top ten. Study findings and constraints: Those CD4+ clones that contracted were mainly in CM and EM (CD8+ ones in EMRA).

The clonotype comes from a man aged 18 to 29 who had mild COVID-19 (a few samples of this study predate the infection). Cell type and time point are not known. J is TRBJ2-6 and V is TRBV14, with D uncertain. The sample taken for sequencing was PBMCs or a T cell subset sorted from them (not recorded which). CDR3 sequence (DNA): TGTGCCAGCAGCCAAGGGAACGTTCTACGGGCACCCTCGCCTAGAGCGGGGGCCAACGTCCTGACTTTC. The encoded protein is CASSQGNVLRAPSPRAGANVLTF.